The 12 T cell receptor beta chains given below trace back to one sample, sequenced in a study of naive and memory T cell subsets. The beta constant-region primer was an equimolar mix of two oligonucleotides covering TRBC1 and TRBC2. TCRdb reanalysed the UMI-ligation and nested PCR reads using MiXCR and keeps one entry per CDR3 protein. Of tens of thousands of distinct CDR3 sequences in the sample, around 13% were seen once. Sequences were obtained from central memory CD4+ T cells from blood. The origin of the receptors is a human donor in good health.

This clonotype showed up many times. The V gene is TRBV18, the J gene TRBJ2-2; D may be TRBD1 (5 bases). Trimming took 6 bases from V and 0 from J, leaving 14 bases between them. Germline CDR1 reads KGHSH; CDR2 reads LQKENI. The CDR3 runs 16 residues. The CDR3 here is CASSRQGGPNTGELFF. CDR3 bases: TGTGCCAGCTCTCGGCAGGGCGGCCCGAACACCGGGGAGCTGTTTTTT.

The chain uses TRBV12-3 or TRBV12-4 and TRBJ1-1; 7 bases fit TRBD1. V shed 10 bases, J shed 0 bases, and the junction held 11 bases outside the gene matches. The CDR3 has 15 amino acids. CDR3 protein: CATRPSDRLNTEAFF. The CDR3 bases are TGTGCCACCCGTCCCTCGGACAGGCTGAACACTGAAGCTTTCTTT.

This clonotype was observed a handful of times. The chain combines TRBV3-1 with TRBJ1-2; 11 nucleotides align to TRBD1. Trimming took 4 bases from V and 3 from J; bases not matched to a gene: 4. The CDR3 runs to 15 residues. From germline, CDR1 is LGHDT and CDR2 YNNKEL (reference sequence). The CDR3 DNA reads TGTGCCAGCAGCCCCCGGACAGGGGGCGACTATGGCTACACCTTC. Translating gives CASSPRTGGDYGYTF.

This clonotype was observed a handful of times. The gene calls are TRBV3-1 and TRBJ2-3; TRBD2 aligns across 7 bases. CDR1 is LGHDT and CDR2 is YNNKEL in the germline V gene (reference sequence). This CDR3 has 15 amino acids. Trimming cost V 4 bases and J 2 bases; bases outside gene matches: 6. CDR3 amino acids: CASSLGDYTTDTQYF. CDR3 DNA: TGTGCCAGCAGCCTGGGGGACTACACCACAGATACGCAGTATTTT.

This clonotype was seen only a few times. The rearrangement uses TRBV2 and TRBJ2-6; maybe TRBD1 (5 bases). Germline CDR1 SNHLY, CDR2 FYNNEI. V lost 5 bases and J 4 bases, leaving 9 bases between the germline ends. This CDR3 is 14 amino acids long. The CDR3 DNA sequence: TGTGCCAGCAGTCCAGGGTACGGGGCCAACGTCCTGACTTTC. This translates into CASSPGYGANVLTF.

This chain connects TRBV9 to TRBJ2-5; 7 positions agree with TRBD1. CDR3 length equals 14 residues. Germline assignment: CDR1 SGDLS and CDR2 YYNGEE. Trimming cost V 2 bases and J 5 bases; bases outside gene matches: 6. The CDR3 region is CASSVRGLGETQYF. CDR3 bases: TGTGCCAGCAGCGTCAGGGGGTTAGGCGAGACCCAGTACTTC.

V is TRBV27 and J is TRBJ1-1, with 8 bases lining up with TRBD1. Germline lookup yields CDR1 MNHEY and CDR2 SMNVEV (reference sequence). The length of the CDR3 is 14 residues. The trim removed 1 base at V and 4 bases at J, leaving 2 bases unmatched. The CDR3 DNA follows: TGTGCCAGCAGTTTATACGACAGGGGCACTGAAGCTTTCTTT. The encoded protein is CASSLYDRGTEAFF.

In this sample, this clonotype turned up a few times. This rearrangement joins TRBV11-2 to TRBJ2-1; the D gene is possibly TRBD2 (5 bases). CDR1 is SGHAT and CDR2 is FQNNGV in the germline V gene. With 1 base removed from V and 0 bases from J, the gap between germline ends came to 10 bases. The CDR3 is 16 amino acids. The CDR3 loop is CASSLGAGASYNEQFF. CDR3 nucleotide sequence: TGTGCCAGCAGCTTAGGGGCGGGCGCCTCCTACAATGAGCAGTTCTTC.

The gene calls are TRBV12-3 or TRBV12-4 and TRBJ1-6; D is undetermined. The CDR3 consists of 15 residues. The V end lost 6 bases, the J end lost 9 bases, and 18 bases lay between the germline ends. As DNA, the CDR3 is TGTGCCAGCAGGCTCGCGGGGTTTTCAGGTTCACCCCTCCACTTT. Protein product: CASRLAGFSGSPLHF.

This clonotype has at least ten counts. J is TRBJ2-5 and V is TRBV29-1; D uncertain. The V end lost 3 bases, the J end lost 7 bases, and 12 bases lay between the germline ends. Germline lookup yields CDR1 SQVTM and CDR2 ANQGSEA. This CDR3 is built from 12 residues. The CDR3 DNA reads TGCAGCGTTGATGAGTTACAAAGGACCCAGTACTTC. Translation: CSVDELQRTQYF.

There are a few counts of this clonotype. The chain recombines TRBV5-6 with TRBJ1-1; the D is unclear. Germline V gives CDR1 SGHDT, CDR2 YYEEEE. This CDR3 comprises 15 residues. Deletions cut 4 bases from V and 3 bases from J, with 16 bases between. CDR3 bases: TGTGCCAGCAGCCGGAGGACGGAGCGTGACACTGAAGCTTTCTTT. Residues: CASSRRTERDTEAFF.

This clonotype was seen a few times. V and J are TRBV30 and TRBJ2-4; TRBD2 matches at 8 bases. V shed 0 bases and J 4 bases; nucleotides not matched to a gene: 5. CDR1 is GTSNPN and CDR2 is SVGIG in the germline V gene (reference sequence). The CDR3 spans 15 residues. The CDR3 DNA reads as TGTGCCTGGAGTGTGGGGGCTAGCGGGAAAAACATTCAGTACTTC. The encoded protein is CAWSVGASGKNIQYF.